The clone carrying this T cell receptor beta chain was recorded once. The data belong to a study of cytomegalovirus exposure and HLA in healthy donors. Germline lookup yields CDR1 SGHRS and CDR2 YFSETQ. The length of the CDR3 is 15 residues. Trimming removed 4 bases from V and 1 base from J; junction bases left unmatched: 7. The PCR was carried out with 60 Vbeta primers and 13 Jbeta primers. Data came from immunoSEQ multiplex PCR; TCRdb stores just in-frame clones and leaves some out. The sample shows about 180,000 clones, roughly 85% of them seen only once. The sequence was obtained from a woman aged 40-49 years in good health and CMV-seronegative. The sample comprised PBMCs. The V gene is TRBV5-1, the J gene TRBJ1-2; 7 bases line up with TRBD1. CDR3 sequence (DNA): TGCGCCAGCAGCCCGAGGACAGGAAATAACTATGGCTACACCTTC. Translation gives CASSPRTGNNYGYTF.